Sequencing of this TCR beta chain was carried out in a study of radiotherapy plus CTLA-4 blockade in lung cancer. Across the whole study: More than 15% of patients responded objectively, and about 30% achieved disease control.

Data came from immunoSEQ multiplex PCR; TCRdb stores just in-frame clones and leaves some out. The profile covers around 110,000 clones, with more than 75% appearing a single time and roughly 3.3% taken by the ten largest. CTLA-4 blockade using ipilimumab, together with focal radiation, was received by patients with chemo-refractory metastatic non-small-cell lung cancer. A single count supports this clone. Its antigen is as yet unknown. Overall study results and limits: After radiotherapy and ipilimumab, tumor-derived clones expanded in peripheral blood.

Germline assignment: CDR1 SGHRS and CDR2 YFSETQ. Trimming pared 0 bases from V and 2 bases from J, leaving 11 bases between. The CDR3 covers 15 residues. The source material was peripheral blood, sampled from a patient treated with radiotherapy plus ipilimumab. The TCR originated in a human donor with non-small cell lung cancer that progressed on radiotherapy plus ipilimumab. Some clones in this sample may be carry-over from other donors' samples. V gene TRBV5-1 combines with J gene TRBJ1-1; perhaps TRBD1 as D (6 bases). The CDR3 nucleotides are TGCGCCAGCAGCTTGGACAGGGTTGTAAACACTGAAGCTTTCTTT. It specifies CASSLDRVVNTEAFF.